This T cell receptor beta chain stems from a study of T cell repertoires in cytomegalovirus infection. About the study: Recently identified HLA-C-restricted CMV epitopes and well-studied HLA-B-restricted CMV epitopes were used by the study.

General study findings and limits: There were HLA-C-restricted CMV-specific TCR beta clonotypes dominating the ex vivo response. Identification of carriers of CMV plus the relevant HLA was achieved through cumulative public TCR beta family frequency.

TCRdb processed the reads anew with MiXCR; each CDR3 protein has one entry. Of some 590,000 distinct CDR3 sequences in the sample, around two fifths were seen once. The V and J ends lost 10 bases and 3 bases respectively, with 24 bases between them. CDR3 length equals 17 residues. Germline V gene data show CDR1 as MNHNY and CDR2 as SVGAGI (reference sequence). Of note for this clonotype: What it binds is not known.

V is TRBV6-6 and J is TRBJ1-4; weak D call: TRBD1 (5 bases). Sequences were derived from cultured PBMCs, sampled from culture after CMV antigen stimulation. The source is a human donor in good health (CMV status not recorded). Some clones in this sample may be carry-over from other donors' samples. The CDR3 sequence is CATQRNTRGRSNEKLFF. For the CDR3, the DNA is TGTGCCACCCAGAGGAACACCCGGGGCCGTTCTAATGAAAAACTGTTTTTT.